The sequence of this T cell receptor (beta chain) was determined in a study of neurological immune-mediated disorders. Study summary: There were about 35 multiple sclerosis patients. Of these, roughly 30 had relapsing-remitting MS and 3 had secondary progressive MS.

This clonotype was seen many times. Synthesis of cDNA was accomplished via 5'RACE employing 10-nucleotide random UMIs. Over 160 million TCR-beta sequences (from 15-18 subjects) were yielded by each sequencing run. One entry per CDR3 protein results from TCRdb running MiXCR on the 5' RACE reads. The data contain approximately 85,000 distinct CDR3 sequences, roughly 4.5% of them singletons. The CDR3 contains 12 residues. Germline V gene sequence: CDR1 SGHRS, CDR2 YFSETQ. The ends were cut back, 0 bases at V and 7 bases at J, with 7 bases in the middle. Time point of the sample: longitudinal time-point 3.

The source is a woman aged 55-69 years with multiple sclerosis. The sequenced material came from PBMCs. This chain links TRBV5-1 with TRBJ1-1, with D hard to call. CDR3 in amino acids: CASSLGAGEAFF. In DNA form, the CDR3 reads TGCGCCAGCAGCTTGGGGGCAGGTGAAGCTTTCTTT.